This T cell receptor (beta chain) stems from a study of chemoradiotherapy in HPV16-positive cancers. Sequenced by immunoSEQ multiplex PCR; TCRdb stores in-frame clones only, minus some. The sample holds fewer than 25,000 clones, over 60% seen once. Points from the study as a whole: Candidate HPV-specific clones and E7-related TCR motifs grew in tumor during treatment. Better recurrence-free survival went with HPV-responsive T-cell expansion in HPV16-positive patients.

The J segment lost 4 bases and the V segment lost 5 bases, leaving 11 bases of the junction unmatched. There are 15 residues in the CDR3. Germline V gene sequence: CDR1 LNHDA, CDR2 SQIVND (reference sequence). Worth noting for this clone: As yet, its antigen is unknown.

Repertoires were sampled repeatedly during chemoradiotherapy. The material was obtained from a patient who underwent chemoradiotherapy. This clonotype was obtained from a human donor with HPV-associated anogenital cancer. The chain employs TRBV19 and TRBJ2-7; 7 nucleotides align to TRBD2. Here the CDR3 reads CASSSGLGMEYEQYF. Here the CDR3 DNA reads TGTGCCAGTAGTTCAGGACTAGGTATGGAGTACGAGCAGTACTTC.